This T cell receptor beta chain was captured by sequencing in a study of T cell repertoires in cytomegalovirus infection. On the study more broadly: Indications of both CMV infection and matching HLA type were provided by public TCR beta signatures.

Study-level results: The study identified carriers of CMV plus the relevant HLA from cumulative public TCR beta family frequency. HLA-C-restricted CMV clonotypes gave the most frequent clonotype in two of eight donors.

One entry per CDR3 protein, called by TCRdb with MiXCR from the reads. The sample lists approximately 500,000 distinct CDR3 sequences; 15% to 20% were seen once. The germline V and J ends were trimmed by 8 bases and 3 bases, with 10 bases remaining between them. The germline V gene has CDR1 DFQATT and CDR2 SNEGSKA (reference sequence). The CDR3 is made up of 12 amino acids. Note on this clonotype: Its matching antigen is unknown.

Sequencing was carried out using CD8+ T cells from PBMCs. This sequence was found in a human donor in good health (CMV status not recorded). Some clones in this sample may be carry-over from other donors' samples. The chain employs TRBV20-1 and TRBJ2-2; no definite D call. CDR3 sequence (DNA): TGCAGTTCCAACTCGGACACCGGGGAGCTGTTTTTT. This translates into CSSNSDTGELFF.